Each of the 16 T cell receptor beta chains below was sequenced from the same sample in a study of tumor-infiltrating lymphocytes in primary liver carcinoma. Total RNA amounting to around 450 ng was the source from which TCR beta cDNA was made with a constant-region primer. A slightly modified ARM-PCR protocol with three nested multiplex PCR rounds produced these TCR beta libraries. PCR rounds one and two used TRBV1-TRBV30 forward primers with a C-beta reverse primer for approximately 10 cycles each. Each CDR3 protein is one row after TCRdb ran MiXCR on the multiplex PCR reads. The table records about 190,000 distinct CDR3 sequences, about 82% of them present only once. Co-extracting RNA and DNA was done with 20-30 mg of unsorted bulk tissue as input. The specimen was tumor tissue from primary liver carcinoma. These receptors all stem from a man between 35 and 55 years old with primary liver carcinoma and hepatitis B virus infection.

Concerning this clonotype: The germline gene is not matched at one end of the junction; a read error may be the cause. The chain uses TRBV6-5 and TRBJ2-2, with unresolved D. The germline gives CDR1 MNHEY, CDR2 SVGAGI. The CDR3 consists of 13 residues. In nucleotides, the CDR3 is TGTGCCAGCAGACTGGGGAACACCGGCGAGCTGTTTTTT. The encoded protein is CASRLGNTGELFF.

With respect to this clonotype: A much more abundant neighbour one base away suggests this may be a read error. CDR3 loop: CASSFFMGTHYNEQFF. In DNA form, the CDR3 reads TGTGCCAGCAGCTTTTTCATGGGTACCCATTACAATGAGCAGTTCTTC. The V gene is TRBV13, the J gene TRBJ2-1; D is ambiguous. From germline, CDR1 is PRHDT and CDR2 FYEKMQ (reference sequence). The V gene lost 3 bases and the J gene lost 4 bases, with 16 bases spanning the gap. The CDR3 consists of 16 residues.

Comments on this clonotype: At one of its ends the junction is not consistent with the germline gene, which may arise from a read error. The V call is TRBV5-4, the J call TRBJ1-2; no clear D gene. CDR1 SGHNT and CDR2 YYREEE come from the germline V gene (reference sequence). The CDR3 totals 13 residues. The CDR3 region is CANSLGGNYGYTF. In DNA, the CDR3 is TGTGCCAACAGCTTGGGCGGGAACTATGGCTACACCTTC.

The CDR3 bases are TGTGCCAGCAGCTTAGACCAGGCTGGGGCCAACGTCCTGACTTTC. It encodes CASSLDQAGANVLTF. The V and J genes are TRBV11-2 and TRBJ2-6; D is unclear. Per the germline V gene, CDR1 is SGHAT and CDR2 is FQNNGV. V lost 0 bases to trimming and J lost 2 bases, with 5 bases between them. The CDR3 has 15 amino acids. The full variable domain, with the rest looked up from reference TRBV11-2 and TRBJ2-6, is EAGVAQSPRYKIIEKRQSVAFWCNPISGHATLYWYQQILGQGPKLLIQFQNNGVVDDSQLPKDRFSAERLKGVDSTLKIQPAKLEDSAVYLCASSLDQAGANVLTFGAGSRLTVL.

Remarks on this clonotype: One junction end disagrees with the germline gene, perhaps due to a read error. The V call is TRBV4-2, the J call TRBJ2-1; 9 bases match TRBD2. Germline V CDR1 and CDR2: LGHNA, YNFKEQ. This CDR3 is 17 amino acids long. CDR3 sequence (DNA): TGTGCCAACAGCCAAGAAAGGTCTAGCGGGATCCTGTATGAGCAGTTCTTC. Its protein is CANSQERSSGILYEQFF.

The V call is TRBV29-1, the J call TRBJ1-2; tentatively, D is TRBD1 (5 bases). Germline V gene data show CDR1 as SQVTM and CDR2 as ANQGSEA. V dropped 5 bases and J dropped 11 bases, with 24 bases sitting between them. This CDR3 contains 14 residues. In DNA form, the CDR3 reads TGCAGCGTTAAAGCGGAAGAAGGGGTGGTTGGTTACACCTTC. Translating it yields CSVKAEEGVVGYTF.

Remarks on this clonotype: At one of its ends the junction is not consistent with the germline gene, which may arise from a read error. The gene calls are TRBV11-2 and TRBJ1-5, with D perhaps matching TRBD1 (5 bases). Germline V gene data show CDR1 as SGHAT and CDR2 as FQNNGV. CDR3 length: 16 residues. CDR3 residues: CVSSLKGALTNQPQHF. The CDR3 DNA reads as TGTGTCAGCAGCCTGAAAGGGGCACTGACGAATCAGCCCCAGCATTTT. The entire variable domain, with the rest obtained from reference TRBV11-2 and TRBJ1-5, is as follows: EAGVAQSPRYKIIEKRQSVAFWCNPISGHATLYWYQQILGQGPKLLIQFQNNGVVDDSQLPKDRFSAERLKGVDSTLKIQPAKLEDSAVYLCVSSLKGALTNQPQHFGDGTRLSIL.

This clonotype has a count of ten or more. The chain recombines TRBV5-6 with TRBJ1-1; D remains unclear. Germline-derived CDR1 and CDR2 are SGHDT and YYEEEE. CDR3 length equals 15 residues. V dropped 2 bases and J dropped 4 bases, with 15 bases sitting between them. CDR3 loop: CASSFPGLIPTEAFF. In DNA form, the CDR3 reads TGTGCCAGCAGCTTTCCGGGCCTTATTCCCACTGAAGCTTTCTTT.

The chain links TRBV4-2 to TRBJ2-7; D may be TRBD2 (6 bases). Germline V gene lookup returns CDR1 LGHNA and CDR2 YNFKEQ. The CDR3 is 15 amino acids. V was trimmed by 7 bases and J by 5 bases, leaving 21 bases between them. Here the CDR3 reads CASTLWDWGGHEQYF. CDR3 coding DNA: TGTGCCAGCACCCTCTGGGACTGGGGAGGCCACGAGCAGTACTTC.

The chain has TRBV12-3 or TRBV12-4 and TRBJ2-6, with D hard to call. The CDR3 is 13 residues long. CDR3 sequence (DNA): TGTGTCAATACCATCTCTGGGGCCAACGTCCTGACTTTC. It yields the protein CVNTISGANVLTF.

The V and J genes are TRBV29-1 and TRBJ2-7; 7 bases are shared with TRBD2. Germline CDR1 reads SQVTM; CDR2 reads ANQGSEA. This CDR3 region has 13 residues. CDR3 nucleotide sequence: TGCAACGCCCGGGAGGTGTTTCAGGGCGAGCAGTACTTC. This encodes CNAREVFQGEQYF.

This clonotype was observed a few times. Since the CDR3 does not end with the conserved phenylalanine or tryptophan, this likely comes from a read error. The chain links TRBV6-1 to TRBJ2-3, with TRBD2 matching over 13 bases. Per the germline V gene, CDR1 is MNHNS and CDR2 is SASEGT. This CDR3 contains 14 residues. V lost 9 bases and J lost 7; bases outside the gene matches: 7. CDR3 nucleotide sequence: TGTGCCAGTGGACTAGCGGGAGAAACATATACGCAGTATTTA. Its protein product is CASGLAGETYTQYL.

A word on this clonotype: The junction shows a germline mismatch at one end, possibly a read error. The chain is built from TRBV11-2 and TRBJ1-2; possibly TRBD1 for D (5 bases). The CDR3 covers 15 residues. Germline assignment: CDR1 SGHAT and CDR2 FQNNGV. The CDR3 DNA reads TGTGCCAGCGGCACGTCGGCAGGGTTGATTCCTGGCTACATCTTC. It yields the protein CASGTSAGLIPGYIF.

A note on this clonotype: Its ends do not fully match the called genes, so a read error is possible. The chain recombines TRBV4-1 with TRBJ2-7; 9 bases match TRBD1. This CDR3 contains 16 residues. Germline loops: CDR1 MGHRA, CDR2 YSYEKL. In DNA form, the CDR3 reads TGCACCAGCAGCCCACGGGACAGGGCTTGTTTGTACGAGCTGTACTTC. This encodes CTSSPRDRACLYELYF.

With regard to this clonotype: Relative to the germline gene, one junction end is altered; a read error may explain this. This chain joins TRBV4-1 and TRBJ2-2; possible D gene TRBD2, 5 bases. CDR1 MGHRA and CDR2 YSYEKL come from the germline V gene. The CDR3 consists of 13 residues. The CDR3 nucleotides read TGCACCAGTAGCCACGCCGTAGCCGGGGAGCTGTTATTT. This translates into CTSSHAVAGELLF.

The rearrangement uses TRBV6-5 and TRBJ2-7, with D possibly TRBD2 on 6 matching bases. Matching the DNA end better, TRBJ2-1 makes the J call doubtful. Looked up from germline, CDR1 is MNHEY and CDR2 is SVGAGI. The CDR3 extends over 13 amino acids. The CDR3 here is CASSSGLPYEQFF. The CDR3 bases are TGTGCCAGCAGTTCCGGACTACCGTACGAGCAGTTCTTC.